The rows below give T cell receptor beta chains drawn from one sample of a study of T cells in Graves' hyperthyroidism and ophthalmopathy. Via MiXCR, TCRdb re-called the multiplex PCR reads, giving one row per CDR3 protein. The repertoire holds a few hundred thousand distinct CDR3 sequences, with 15% to 19% as singletons. Sequencing was performed on blood. Receptors originate from a woman under 30 with Graves' hyperthyroidism that later progressed to Graves' ophthalmopathy. The CDR3 runs from the conserved cysteine through the conserved F or W. The D gene is left open where the match is weak. Size is omitted from some rows. Given values are once, few, many or a class for expanded clones.

V gene	D gene	clone size	J gene	CDR3 protein	CDR3 DNA
TRBV28	NA	many	TRBJ2-2	CASSLHTSPGELFF	TGTGCCAGCAGTTTGCACACTTCACCCGGGGAGCTGTTTTTT
TRBV9	TRBD2	few	TRBJ2-5	CASGGGGPVETQYF	TGTGCCAGCGGGGGCGGGGGGCCGGTCGAGACCCAGTACTTC
TRBV7-2	TRBD2	NA	TRBJ2-2	CASKNSAGVPNTGELFF	TGTGCCAGCAAGAACTCAGCGGGAGTGCCGAACACCGGAGAGCTGTTTTTT
TRBV2	TRBD2	many	TRBJ2-3	CASRALAGVGDTQYF	TGTGCCAGCAGGGCTCTAGCGGGAGTCGGCGATACGCAGTATTTT
TRBV28	NA	few	TRBJ1-2	CASSLKGSQGGNGYTF	TGTGCCAGCAGTTTAAAGGGTTCGCAGGGAGGCAATGGCTACACCTTC
TRBV4-1	TRBD2	few	TRBJ2-3	CASSPSSGRAITDTQYF	TGCGCCAGCAGCCCATCTAGCGGGAGGGCCATCACAGATACGCAGTATTTT
TRBV27	NA	many	TRBJ2-1	CASSLVTGDNEQFF	TGTGCCAGCAGTTTAGTGACGGGAGACAATGAGCAGTTCTTC
TRBV4-1	TRBD1	NA	TRBJ2-7	CASSQDRNDRDYEQYF	TGCGCCAGCAGCCAAGACAGGAACGACAGGGACTACGAGCAGTACTTC
TRBV24-1	NA	many	TRBJ1-1	CATRPRGRNTEAFF	TGTGCCACCAGGCCCAGGGGCCGGAACACTGAAGCTTTCTTT
TRBV2	NA	many	TRBJ1-1	CASSRDKNTEAFF	TGTGCCAGCAGTCGTGACAAGAACACTGAAGCTTTCTTT
TRBV7-9	TRBD1	many	TRBJ1-2	CASSPLGTGGGYTF	TGTGCCAGCAGCCCCCTTGGGACAGGGGGTGGCTACACCTTC
TRBV10-2	TRBD1	few	TRBJ2-7	CASWTGGNEQYF	TGCGCCAGCTGGACAGGGGGGAACGAGCAGTACTTC
TRBV7-9	NA	many	TRBJ2-7	CASSGGQGRSYEQYF	TGTGCCAGCAGCGGAGGGCAGGGCAGGTCCTACGAGCAGTACTTC
TRBV18	NA	many	TRBJ1-4	CASSTMIGASGNEKLFF	TGTGCCAGCTCAACGATGATAGGGGCGTCTGGGAATGAAAAACTGTTTTTT
TRBV6-5	NA	many	TRBJ2-2	CASSYSGLLTKNTGELFF	TGTGCCAGCAGTTACTCAGGACTTCTGACCAAGAACACCGGGGAGCTGTTTTTT
TRBV12-3/TRBV12-4	NA	many	TRBJ2-7	CASSLGFGPSSYEQYF	TGTGCCAGCAGTTTAGGGTTCGGGCCCTCCTCCTACGAGCAGTACTTC
TRBV28	NA	many	TRBJ2-7	CASSLRDSEFYEQYF	TGTGCCAGCAGCCTAAGGGACTCCGAATTTTACGAGCAGTACTTC
TRBV27	NA	few	TRBJ1-5	CASSLSPYSNQPQHF	TGTGCCAGCAGTTTGAGCCCTTATAGCAATCAGCCCCAGCATTTT
TRBV7-9	NA	NA	TRBJ1-1	CASSPGTYPLNTEAFF	TGTGCCAGCAGCCCAGGGACGTACCCTTTGAACACTGAAGCTTTCTTT
TRBV19	NA	few	TRBJ1-1	CASSSRLEGTEAFF	TGTGCCAGTAGCTCCCGACTGGAGGGTACTGAAGCTTTCTTT
TRBV5-1	TRBD2	many	TRBJ2-3	CASSLAGGAGTDTQYF	TGCGCCAGCAGCTTGGCCGGGGGGGCTGGCACAGATACGCAGTATTTT
TRBV7-2	TRBD1	NA	TRBJ1-3	CASSLAGTGAATNTIYF	TGTGCCAGCAGCTTAGCCGGGACAGGGGCAGCGACCAACACCATATATTTT
TRBV28	NA	many	TRBJ2-7	CASSYRVHEQYF	TGTGCCAGCAGTTACAGGGTACACGAGCAGTACTTC
TRBV28	TRBD1	NA	TRBJ2-2	CASSPPGQGSGELFF	TGTGCCAGCAGTCCTCCGGGACAGGGAAGCGGGGAGCTGTTTTTT
TRBV12-3/TRBV12-4	TRBD1	many	TRBJ1-2	CASSPRTGGDGYTF	TGTGCCAGCAGTCCCCGGACAGGGGGCGATGGCTACACCTTC
TRBV3-1	NA	many	TRBJ2-1	CASSLPGMGHEQFF	TGTGCCAGCAGCCTTCCGGGTATGGGACATGAGCAGTTCTTC
TRBV7-9	TRBD1	many	TRBJ2-7	CASSLGVGTDLSYEQYF	TGTGCCAGCAGCTTAGGGGTTGGGACAGACCTCTCCTACGAGCAGTACTTC
TRBV5-1	NA	NA	TRBJ1-5	CASSLYSNQPQRF	TGCGCCAGCAGCTTATATAGCAATCAGCCCCAGCGTTTT
TRBV7-3	NA	many	TRBJ2-1	CASSSARGDEQFF	TGTGCCAGCAGCTCCGCGAGGGGTGATGAGCAGTTCTTC